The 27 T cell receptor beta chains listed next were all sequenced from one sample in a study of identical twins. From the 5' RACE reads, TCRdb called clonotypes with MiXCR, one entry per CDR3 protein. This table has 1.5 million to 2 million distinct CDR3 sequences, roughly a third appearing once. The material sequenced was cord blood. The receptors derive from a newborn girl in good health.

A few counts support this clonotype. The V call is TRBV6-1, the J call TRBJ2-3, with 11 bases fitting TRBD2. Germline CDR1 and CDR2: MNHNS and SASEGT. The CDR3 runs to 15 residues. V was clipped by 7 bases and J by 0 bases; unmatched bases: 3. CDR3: CASTTSGISTDTQYF. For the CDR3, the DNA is TGTGCCAGCACGACTAGCGGGATAAGCACAGATACGCAGTATTTT.

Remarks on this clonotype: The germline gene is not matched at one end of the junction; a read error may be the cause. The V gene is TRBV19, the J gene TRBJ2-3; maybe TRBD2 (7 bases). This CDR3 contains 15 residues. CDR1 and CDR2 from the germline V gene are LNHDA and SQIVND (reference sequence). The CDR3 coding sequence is TGTGCCGGTAGTATCGGGGGGCCGAGCACAGATACGCAGTATTTT. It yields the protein CAGSIGGPSTDTQYF. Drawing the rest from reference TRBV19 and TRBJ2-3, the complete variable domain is DGGITQSPKYLFRKEGQNVTLSCEQNLNHDAMYWYRQDPGQGLRLIYYSQIVNDFQKGDIAEGYSVSREKKESFPLTVTSAQKNPTAFYLCAGSIGGPSTDTQYFGPGTRLTVL.

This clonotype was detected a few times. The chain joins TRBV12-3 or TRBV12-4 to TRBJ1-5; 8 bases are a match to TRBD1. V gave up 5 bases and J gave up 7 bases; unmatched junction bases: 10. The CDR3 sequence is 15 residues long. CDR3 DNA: TGTGCCAGCAGTCTACGGACAGGGACCGGCCAGCCCCAGCATTTT. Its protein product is CASSLRTGTGQPQHF.

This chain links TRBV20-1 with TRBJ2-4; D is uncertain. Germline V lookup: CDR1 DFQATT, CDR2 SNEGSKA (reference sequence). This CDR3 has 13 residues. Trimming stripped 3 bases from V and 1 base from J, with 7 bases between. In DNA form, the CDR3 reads TGCAGTGCTAGGGGGATCGCCAAAAACATTCAGTACTTC. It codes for CSARGIAKNIQYF.

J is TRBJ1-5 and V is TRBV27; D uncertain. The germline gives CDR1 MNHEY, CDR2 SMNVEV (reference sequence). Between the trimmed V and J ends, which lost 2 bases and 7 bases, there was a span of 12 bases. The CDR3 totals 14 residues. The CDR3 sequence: CASSLRLRRQPQHF. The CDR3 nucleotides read TGTGCCAGCAGTTTAAGACTTCGGCGCCAGCCCCAGCATTTT.

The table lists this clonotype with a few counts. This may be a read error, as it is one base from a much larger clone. The CDR3 sequence: CAISEEGETQFF. In DNA, the CDR3 is TGTGCCATCAGTGAGGAAGGGGAGACCCAGTTCTTC. The chain joins TRBV10-3 to TRBJ2-1; the D call may be TRBD1 or TRBD2 (5 bases each). Germline loops: CDR1 ENHRY, CDR2 SYGVKD. Trimming left V 2 bases short and J 13 bases short, with 12 bases between. This CDR3 contains 12 residues.

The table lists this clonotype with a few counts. The DNA of the CDR3 is TGTGCCATCAGTGTCACCCGCCCCCAACTAGCGCCCCGTGCCTACGAGCAGTACTTC. Its protein is CAISVTRPQLAPRAYEQYF. This chain joins TRBV10-3 and TRBJ2-7; TRBD2 agrees at 7 bases. The CDR3 has 19 amino acids. Germline V gives CDR1 ENHRY, CDR2 SYGVKD. J was trimmed by 2 bases and V by 4 bases; bases with no gene match: 20.

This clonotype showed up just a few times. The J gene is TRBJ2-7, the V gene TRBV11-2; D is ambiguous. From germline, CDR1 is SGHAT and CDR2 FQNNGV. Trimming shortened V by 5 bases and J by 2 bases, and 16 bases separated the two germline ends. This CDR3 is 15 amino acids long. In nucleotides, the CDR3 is TGTGCCAGCAGCAAAAAGGAGTCACCTGCCTACGAGCAGTACTTC. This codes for CASSKKESPAYEQYF.

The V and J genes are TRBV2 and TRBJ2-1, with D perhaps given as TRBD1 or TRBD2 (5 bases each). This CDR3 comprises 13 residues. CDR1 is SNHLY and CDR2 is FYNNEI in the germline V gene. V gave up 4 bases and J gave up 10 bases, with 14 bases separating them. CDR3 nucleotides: TGTGCCAGCAGTGCCTCGGGACGGGGCGAGCAGTTCTTC. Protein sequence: CASSASGRGEQFF.

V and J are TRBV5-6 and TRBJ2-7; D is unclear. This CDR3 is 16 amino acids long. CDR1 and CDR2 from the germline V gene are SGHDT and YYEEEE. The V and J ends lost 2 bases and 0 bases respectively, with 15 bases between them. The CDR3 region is CASSFPGPISSYEQYF. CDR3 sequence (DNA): TGTGCCAGCAGCTTTCCAGGACCTATTTCCTCCTACGAGCAGTACTTC. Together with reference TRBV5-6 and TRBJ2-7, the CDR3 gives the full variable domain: DAGVTQSPTHLIKTRGQQVTLRCSPKSGHDTVSWYQQALGQGPQFIFQYYEEEERQRGNFPDRFSGHQFPNYSSELNVNALLLGDSALYLCASSFPGPISSYEQYFGPGTRLTVT.

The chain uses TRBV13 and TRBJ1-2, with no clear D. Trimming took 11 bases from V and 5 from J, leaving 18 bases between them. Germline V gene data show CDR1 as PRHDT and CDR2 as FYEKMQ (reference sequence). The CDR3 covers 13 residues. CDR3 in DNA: TGTGCCGCGCGAAGTTTAAGCGAGTATGGCTACACCTTC. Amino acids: CAARSLSEYGYTF.

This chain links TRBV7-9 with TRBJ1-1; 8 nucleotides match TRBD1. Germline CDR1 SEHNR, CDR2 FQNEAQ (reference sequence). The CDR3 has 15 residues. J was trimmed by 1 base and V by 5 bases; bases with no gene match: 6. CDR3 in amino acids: CASSPTGARNTEAFF. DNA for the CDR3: TGTGCCAGCAGCCCGACAGGGGCGCGGAACACTGAAGCTTTCTTT.

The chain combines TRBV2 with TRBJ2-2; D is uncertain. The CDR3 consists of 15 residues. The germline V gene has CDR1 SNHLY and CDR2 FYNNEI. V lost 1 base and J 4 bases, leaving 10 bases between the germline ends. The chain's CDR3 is CASSEGLLSTGELFF. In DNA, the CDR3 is TGTGCCAGCAGTGAAGGGCTTCTCAGCACCGGGGAGCTGTTTTTT.

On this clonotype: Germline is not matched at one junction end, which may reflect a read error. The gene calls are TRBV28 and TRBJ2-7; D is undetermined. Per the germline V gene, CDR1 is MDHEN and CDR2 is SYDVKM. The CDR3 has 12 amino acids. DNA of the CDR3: TGTTCCAGCAGTTTACGTCCCTACGAGCAGTACTTC. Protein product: CSSSLRPYEQYF.

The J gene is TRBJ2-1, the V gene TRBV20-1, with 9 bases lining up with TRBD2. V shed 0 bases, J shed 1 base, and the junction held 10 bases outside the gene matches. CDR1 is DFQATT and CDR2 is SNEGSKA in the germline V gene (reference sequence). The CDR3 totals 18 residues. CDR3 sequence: CSARDLRGGAGSYNEQFF. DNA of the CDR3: TGCAGTGCTAGAGATCTGCGCGGGGGGGCCGGGTCCTACAATGAGCAGTTCTTC.

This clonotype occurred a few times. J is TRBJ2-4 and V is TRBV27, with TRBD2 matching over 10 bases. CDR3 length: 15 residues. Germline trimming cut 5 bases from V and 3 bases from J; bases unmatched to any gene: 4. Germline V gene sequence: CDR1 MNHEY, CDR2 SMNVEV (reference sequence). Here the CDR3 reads CASSPSGSRKNIQYF. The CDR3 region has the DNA TGTGCCAGCAGTCCTAGCGGGAGTCGCAAAAACATTCAGTACTTC.

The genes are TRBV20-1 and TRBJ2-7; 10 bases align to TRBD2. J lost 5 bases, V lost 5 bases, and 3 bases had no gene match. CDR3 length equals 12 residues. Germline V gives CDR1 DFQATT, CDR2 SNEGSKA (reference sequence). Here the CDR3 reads CSALAGVHEQYF. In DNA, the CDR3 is TGCAGTGCTCTAGCGGGAGTCCACGAGCAGTACTTC.

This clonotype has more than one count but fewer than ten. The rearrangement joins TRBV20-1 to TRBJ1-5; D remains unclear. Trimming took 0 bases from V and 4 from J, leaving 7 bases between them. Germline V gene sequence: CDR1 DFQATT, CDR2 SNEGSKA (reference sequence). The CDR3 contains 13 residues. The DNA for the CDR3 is TGCAGTGCTAGAGATCTACAGAATCAGCCCCAGCATTTT. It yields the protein CSARDLQNQPQHF.

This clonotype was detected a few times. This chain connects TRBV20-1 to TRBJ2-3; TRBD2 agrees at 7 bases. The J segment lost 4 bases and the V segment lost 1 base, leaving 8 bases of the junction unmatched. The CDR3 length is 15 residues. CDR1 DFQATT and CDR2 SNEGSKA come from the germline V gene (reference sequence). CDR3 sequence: CSARAGILAPDTQYF. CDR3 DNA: TGCAGTGCTAGAGCGGGGATACTAGCGCCAGATACGCAGTATTTT.

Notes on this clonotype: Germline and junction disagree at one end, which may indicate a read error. The CDR3 bases are TGTGCCAGCAGCCAAGACCGGAAACTGTTTTTT. Its protein product is CASSQDRKLFF. The chain carries TRBV4-1 and TRBJ1-4; D is unclear. Germline V gene data show CDR1 as MGHRA and CDR2 as YSYEKL. The CDR3 is made up of 11 amino acids.

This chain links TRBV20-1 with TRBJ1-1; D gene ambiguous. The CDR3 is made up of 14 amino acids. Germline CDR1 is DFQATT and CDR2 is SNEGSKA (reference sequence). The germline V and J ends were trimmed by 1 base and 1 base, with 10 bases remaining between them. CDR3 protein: CSARVAGPNTEAFF. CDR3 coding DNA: TGCAGTGCTAGAGTTGCGGGCCCGAACACTGAAGCTTTCTTT.

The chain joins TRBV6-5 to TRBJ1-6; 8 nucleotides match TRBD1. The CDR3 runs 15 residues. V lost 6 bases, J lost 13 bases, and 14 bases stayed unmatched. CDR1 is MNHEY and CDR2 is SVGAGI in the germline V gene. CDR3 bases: TGTGCCAGCAGCCACAGGACAGGGTGGGTGTGGCCCCTCCACTTT. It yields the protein CASSHRTGWVWPLHF.

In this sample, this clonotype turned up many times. The CDR3, as DNA: TGTGCCAGCAGTGAAGGGCCCAACATGGCCTACGAGCAGTACTTC. Translating it yields CASSEGPNMAYEQYF. The chain uses TRBV6-1 and TRBJ2-7, with D unresolved. Trimming shortened V by 1 base and J by 2 bases, and 12 bases separated the two germline ends. This CDR3 contains 15 residues. Per germline, CDR1 MNHNS and CDR2 SASEGT.

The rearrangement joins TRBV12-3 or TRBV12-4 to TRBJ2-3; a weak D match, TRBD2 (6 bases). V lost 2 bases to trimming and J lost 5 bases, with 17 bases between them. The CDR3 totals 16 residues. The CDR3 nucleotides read TGTGCCAGCAGTTTATCTGGCGGGGTGGCAGTAGATACGCAGTATTTT. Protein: CASSLSGGVAVDTQYF.

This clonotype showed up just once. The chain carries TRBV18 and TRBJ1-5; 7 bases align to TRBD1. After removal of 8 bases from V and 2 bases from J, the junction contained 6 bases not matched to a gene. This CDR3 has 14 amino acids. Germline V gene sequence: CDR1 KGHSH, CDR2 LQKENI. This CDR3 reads CASRAGGGNQPQHF. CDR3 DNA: TGTGCCAGCCGTGCAGGGGGGGGCAATCAGCCCCAGCATTTT. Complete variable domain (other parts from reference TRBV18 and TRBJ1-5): NAGVMQNPRHLVRRRGQEARLRCSPMKGHSHVYWYRQLPEEGLKFMVYLQKENIIDESGMPKERFSAEFPKEGPSILRIQQVVRGDSAAYFCASRAGGGNQPQHFGDGTRLSIL.

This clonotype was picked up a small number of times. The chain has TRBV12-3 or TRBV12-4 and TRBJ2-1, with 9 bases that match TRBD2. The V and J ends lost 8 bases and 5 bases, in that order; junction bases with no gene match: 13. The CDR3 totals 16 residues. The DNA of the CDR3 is TGTGCCAGCGGTCCGTTAGGACTAGCGTTTAACAATGAGCAGTTCTTC. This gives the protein CASGPLGLAFNNEQFF.

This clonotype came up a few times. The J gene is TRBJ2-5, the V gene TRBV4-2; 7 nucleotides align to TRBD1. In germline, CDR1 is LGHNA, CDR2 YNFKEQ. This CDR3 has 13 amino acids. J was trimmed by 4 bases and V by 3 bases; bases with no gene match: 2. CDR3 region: CASSQRQGETQYF. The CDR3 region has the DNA TGTGCCAGCAGCCAGAGACAGGGAGAGACCCAGTACTTC.